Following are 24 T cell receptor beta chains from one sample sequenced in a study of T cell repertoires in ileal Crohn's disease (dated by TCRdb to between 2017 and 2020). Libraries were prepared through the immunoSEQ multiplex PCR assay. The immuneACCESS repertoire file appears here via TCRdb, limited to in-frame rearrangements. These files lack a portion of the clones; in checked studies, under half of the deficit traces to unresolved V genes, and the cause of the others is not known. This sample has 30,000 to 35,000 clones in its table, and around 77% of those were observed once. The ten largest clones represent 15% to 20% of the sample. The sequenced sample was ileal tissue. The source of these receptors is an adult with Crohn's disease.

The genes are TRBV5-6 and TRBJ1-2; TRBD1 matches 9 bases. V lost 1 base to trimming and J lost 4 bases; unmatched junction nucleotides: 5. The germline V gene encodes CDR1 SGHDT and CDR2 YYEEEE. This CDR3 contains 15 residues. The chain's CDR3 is CASSLTGGASYGYTF. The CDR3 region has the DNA TGTGCCAGCAGCTTGACAGGGGGCGCAAGCTATGGCTACACCTTC.

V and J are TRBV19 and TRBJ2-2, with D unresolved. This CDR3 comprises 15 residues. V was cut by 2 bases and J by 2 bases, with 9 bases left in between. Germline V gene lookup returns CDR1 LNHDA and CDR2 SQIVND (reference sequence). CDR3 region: CASSITEVNTGELFF. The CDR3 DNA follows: TGTGCCAGTAGTATAACTGAGGTTAACACCGGGGAGCTGTTTTTT.

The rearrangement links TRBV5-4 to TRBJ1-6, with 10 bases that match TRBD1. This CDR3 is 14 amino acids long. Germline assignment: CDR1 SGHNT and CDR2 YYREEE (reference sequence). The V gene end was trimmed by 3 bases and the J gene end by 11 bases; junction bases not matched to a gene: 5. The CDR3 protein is CASSSGTGDAPLHF. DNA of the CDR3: TGTGCCAGCAGCTCCGGGACAGGGGACGCACCCCTCCACTTT.

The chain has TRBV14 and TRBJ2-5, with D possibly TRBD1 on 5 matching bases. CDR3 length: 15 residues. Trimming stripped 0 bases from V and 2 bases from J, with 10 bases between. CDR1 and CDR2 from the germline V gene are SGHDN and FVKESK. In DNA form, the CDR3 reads TGTGCCAGCAGCCAAGATCGACAGTTACAAGAGACCCAGTACTTC. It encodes CASSQDRQLQETQYF.

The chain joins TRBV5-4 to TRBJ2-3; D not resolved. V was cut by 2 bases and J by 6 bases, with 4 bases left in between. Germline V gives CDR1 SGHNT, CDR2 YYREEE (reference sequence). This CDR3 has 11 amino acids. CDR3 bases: TGTGCCAGCAGCTTTATGGATACGCAGTATTTT. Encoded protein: CASSFMDTQYF.

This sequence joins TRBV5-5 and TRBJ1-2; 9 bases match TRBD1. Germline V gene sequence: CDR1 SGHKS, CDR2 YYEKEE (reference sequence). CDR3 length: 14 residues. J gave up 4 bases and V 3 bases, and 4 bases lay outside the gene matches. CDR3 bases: TGTGCCAGCAGCTCGCCGGGACAGGGCTATGGCTACACCTTC. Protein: CASSSPGQGYGYTF.

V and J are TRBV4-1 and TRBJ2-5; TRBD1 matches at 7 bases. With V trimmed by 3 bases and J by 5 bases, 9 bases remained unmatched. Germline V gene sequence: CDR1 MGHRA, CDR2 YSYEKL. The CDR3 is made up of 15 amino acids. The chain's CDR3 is CASSQAQGWSETQYF. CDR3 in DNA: TGCGCCAGCAGCCAGGCACAGGGGTGGTCGGAGACCCAGTACTTC.

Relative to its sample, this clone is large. CDR3 in DNA: TGTGCCAGCAGCGCCCCGACATCCGAGCAGTACTTC. Amino acids: CASSAPTSEQYF. The chain joins TRBV7-9 to TRBJ2-7; D is unclear. CDR1 is SEHNR and CDR2 is FQNEAQ in the germline V gene (reference sequence). This CDR3 region has 12 residues. Trimming removed 5 bases from V and 6 bases from J, with 11 bases in between.

The CDR3 bases are TGTGCCAGCAGCGTAGTCCTCAGGGGTGTAAGTGAAGCTTTCTTT. This gives the protein CASSVVLRGVSEAFF. The genes are TRBV9 and TRBJ1-1; maybe TRBD1 (6 bases). The CDR3 totals 15 residues. Per germline, CDR1 SGDLS and CDR2 YYNGEE. V was shortened by 0 bases and J by 7 bases, with 16 bases between the two germline ends.

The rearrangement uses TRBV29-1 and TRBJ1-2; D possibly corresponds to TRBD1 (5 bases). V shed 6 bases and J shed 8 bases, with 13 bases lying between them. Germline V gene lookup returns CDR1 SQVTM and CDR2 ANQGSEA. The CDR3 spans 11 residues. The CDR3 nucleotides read TGCAGCGTAGGGGAGGGTCGCGGCTACACCTTC. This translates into CSVGEGRGYTF.

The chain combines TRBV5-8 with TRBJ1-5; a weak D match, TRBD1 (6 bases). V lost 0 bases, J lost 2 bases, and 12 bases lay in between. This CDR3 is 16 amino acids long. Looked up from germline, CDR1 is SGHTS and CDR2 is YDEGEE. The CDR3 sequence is CASSLGVQGGNQPQHF. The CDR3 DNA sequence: TGTGCCAGCAGCTTGGGAGTACAGGGCGGCAATCAGCCCCAGCATTTT.

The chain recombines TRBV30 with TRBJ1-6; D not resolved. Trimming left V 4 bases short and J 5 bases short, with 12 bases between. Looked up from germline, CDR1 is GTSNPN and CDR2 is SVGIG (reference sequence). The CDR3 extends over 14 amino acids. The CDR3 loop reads CAWTRGQHNSPLHF. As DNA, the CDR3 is TGTGCCTGGACGAGAGGGCAGCATAATTCACCCCTCCACTTT.

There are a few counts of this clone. Here the CDR3 reads CAAGGQGGYEQYF. In DNA, the CDR3 is TGTGCCGCAGGGGGACAGGGCGGCTACGAGCAGTACTTC. The chain employs TRBV10-3 and TRBJ2-7; 9 bases line up with TRBD1. CDR1 ENHRY and CDR2 SYGVKD come from the germline V gene. V shed 11 bases, J shed 3 bases, and the junction held 8 bases outside the gene matches. The CDR3 extends over 13 amino acids.

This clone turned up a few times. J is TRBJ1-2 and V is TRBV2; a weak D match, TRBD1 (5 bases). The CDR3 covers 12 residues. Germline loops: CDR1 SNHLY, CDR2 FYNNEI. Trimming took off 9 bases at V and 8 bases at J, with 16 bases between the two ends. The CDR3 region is CASLTVGWGYTF. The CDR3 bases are TGTGCCAGTTTGACAGTCGGCTGGGGCTACACCTTC.

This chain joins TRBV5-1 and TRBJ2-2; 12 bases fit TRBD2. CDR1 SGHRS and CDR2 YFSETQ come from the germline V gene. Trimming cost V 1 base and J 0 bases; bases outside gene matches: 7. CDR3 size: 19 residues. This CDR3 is CASSLIPTSGGSNTGELFF. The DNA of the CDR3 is TGCGCCAGCAGCTTGATTCCCACTAGCGGGGGGTCGAACACCGGGGAGCTGTTTTTT. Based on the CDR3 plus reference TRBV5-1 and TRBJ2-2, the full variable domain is KAGVTQTPRYLIKTRGQQVTLSCSPISGHRSVSWYQQTPGQGLQFLFEYFSETQRNKGNFPGRFSGRQFSNSRSEMNVSTLELGDSALYLCASSLIPTSGGSNTGELFFGEGSRLTVL.

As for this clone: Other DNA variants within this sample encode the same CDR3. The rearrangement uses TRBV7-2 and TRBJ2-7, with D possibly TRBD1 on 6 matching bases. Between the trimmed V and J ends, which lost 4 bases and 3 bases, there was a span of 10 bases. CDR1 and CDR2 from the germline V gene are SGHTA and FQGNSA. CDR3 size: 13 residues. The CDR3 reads CASSSQTGYEQYF. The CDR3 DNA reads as TGTGCCAGCAGCTCCCAGACAGGCTACGAGCAGTACTTC. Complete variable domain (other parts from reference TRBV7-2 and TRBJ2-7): GAGVSQSPSNKVTEKGKDVELRCDPISGHTALYWYRQSLGQGLEFLIYFQGNSAPDKSGLPSDRFSAERTGGSVSTLTIQRTQQEDSAVYLCASSSQTGYEQYFGPGTRLTVT.

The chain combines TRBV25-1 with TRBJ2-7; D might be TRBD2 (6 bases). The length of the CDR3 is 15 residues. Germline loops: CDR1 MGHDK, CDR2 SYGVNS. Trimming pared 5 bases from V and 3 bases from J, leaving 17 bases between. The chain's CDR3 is CASSSEGGRGYEQYF. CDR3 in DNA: TGTGCCAGCAGTTCGGAGGGCGGGCGGGGCTACGAGCAGTACTTC.

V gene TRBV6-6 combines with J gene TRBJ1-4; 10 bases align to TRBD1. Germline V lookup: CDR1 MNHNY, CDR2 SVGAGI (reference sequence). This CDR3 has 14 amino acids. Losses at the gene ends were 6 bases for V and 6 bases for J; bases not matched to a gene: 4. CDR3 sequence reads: CASRRGQGDEKLFF. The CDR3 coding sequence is TGTGCCAGCAGGAGAGGACAGGGGGATGAAAAACTGTTTTTT.

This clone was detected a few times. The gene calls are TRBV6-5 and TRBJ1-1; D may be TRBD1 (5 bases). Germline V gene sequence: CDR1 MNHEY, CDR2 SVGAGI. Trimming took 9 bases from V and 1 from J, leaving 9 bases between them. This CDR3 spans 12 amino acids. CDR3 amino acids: CASYRKNTEAFF. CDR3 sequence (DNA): TGTGCCAGTTACAGGAAGAACACTGAAGCTTTCTTT.

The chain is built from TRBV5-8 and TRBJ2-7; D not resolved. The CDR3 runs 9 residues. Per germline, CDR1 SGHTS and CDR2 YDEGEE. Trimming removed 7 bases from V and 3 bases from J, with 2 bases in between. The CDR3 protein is CASHYEQYF. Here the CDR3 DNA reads TGTGCCAGCCACTACGAGCAGTACTTC. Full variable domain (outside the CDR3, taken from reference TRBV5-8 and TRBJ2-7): EAGVTQSPTHLIKTRGQQATLRCSPISGHTSVYWYQQALGLGLQFLLWYDEGEERNRGNFPPRFSGRQFPNYSSELNVNALELEDSALYLCASHYEQYFGPGTRLTVT.

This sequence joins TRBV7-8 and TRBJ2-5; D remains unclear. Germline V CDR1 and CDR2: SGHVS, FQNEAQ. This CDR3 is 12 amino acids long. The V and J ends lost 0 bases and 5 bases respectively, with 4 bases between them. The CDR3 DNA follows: TGTGCCAGCAGCTTAGCGTCTGAGACCCAGTACTTC. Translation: CASSLASETQYF.

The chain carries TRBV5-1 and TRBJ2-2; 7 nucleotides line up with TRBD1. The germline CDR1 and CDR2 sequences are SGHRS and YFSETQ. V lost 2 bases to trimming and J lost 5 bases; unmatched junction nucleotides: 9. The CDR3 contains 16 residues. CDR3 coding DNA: TGCGCCAGCAGCTTCACCGGGACAGTCCGAACCGGGGAGCTGTTTTTT. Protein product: CASSFTGTVRTGELFF.

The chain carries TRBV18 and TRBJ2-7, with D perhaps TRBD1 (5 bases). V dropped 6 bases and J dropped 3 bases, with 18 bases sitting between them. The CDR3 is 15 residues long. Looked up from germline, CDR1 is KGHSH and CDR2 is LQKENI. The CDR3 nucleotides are TGTGCCAGCTCTCGCGACTCAGGGCCTGACTACGAGCAGTACTTC. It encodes CASSRDSGPDYEQYF.

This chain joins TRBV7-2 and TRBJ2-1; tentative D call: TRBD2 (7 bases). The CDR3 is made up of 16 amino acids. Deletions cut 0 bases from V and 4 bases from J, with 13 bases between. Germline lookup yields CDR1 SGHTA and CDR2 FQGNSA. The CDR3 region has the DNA TGTGCCAGCAGCTTAGCGTCGGGGGGCCGGTACAATGAGCAGTTCTTC. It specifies CASSLASGGRYNEQFF.